The clone carrying this TCR beta chain was detected many times. Its specificity is not known. A second PCR, run for roughly 7 to 12 cycles, used a sample-barcoded 5' primer plus a J-beta primer mix. TCRdb re-analysed the 5' RACE reads in MiXCR, keeping a single row per CDR3 protein. In the table there are hundreds of thousands of distinct CDR3 sequences, around 30% of which are singletons. V gave up 2 bases and J gave up 1 base, with 8 bases separating them. The CDR3 contains 13 residues. Germline assignment: CDR1 DFQATT and CDR2 SNEGSKA (reference sequence). This specimen belongs to a study of blood T cells in healthy people across ages. In the study overall: About one barcoded beta molecule was captured per two T cells (by template switching). Findings and caveats of the study: Changes seen in expanded clonotypes were possibly confounded by donor CMV status left unknown.

What was sequenced was blood. The sequence was obtained from a woman older than 75 in good health. The V and J genes are TRBV20-1 and TRBJ2-5; tentative D call: TRBD1 (5 bases). CDR3 loop: CSARPGIQETQYF. In nucleotides, the CDR3 is TGCAGTGCTAGACCAGGGATCCAAGAGACCCAGTACTTC.